This is a list of T cell receptor beta chains from one sample in a study of CD8+ T cells in alopecia areata. TCRdb keeps only in-frame clones here, not all; method: immunoSEQ multiplex PCR. This sample carries 100,000 to 150,000 clones, around three fifths of them seen once, and the ten largest clones take 4.5% to 5.5%. This specimen consisted of CD4+ T cells sorted from blood, obtained at week 0. These receptors were collected from a human donor with alopecia areata. CDR3s include the opening cysteine and the closing phenylalanine or tryptophan. The order of the fields is D gene, CDR3 length, V gene, J gene, clone size, CDR3 protein, CDR3 DNA. A D gene is named only where the DNA matches it firmly. Rows may omit the clone size; those that give it use once, few, many or a size class.

-	14	TRBV5-1	TRBJ2-6	-	CASSLVGAANVLTF	TGCGCCAGCAGCTTGGTGGGGGCGGCCAACGTCCTGACTTTC
TRBD1	13	TRBV7-2	TRBJ2-3	-	CASSRTGVDTQYF	TGTGCCAGCAGCCGGACAGGGGTAGATACGCAGTATTTT
-	16	TRBV18	TRBJ2-2	few	CASSPLSGTNTGELFF	TGTGCCAGCTCACCTCTTAGCGGAACGAACACCGGGGAGCTGTTTTTT
-	16	TRBV7-9	TRBJ2-3	few	CASSFKAAQPTDTQYF	TGTGCCAGCAGTTTTAAAGCCGCTCAGCCGACAGATACGCAGTATTTT
TRBD1	13	TRBV6-4	TRBJ1-2	-	CASSEGQGHGYTF	TGTGCCAGCAGTGAAGGACAGGGGCATGGCTACACCTTC
TRBD2	15	TRBV7-2	TRBJ2-7	-	CASSQASGSSYEQYF	TGTGCCAGCAGCCAAGCTAGCGGAAGCTCCTACGAGCAGTACTTC
-	13	TRBV5-4	TRBJ2-7	-	CASTGSSSYEQYF	TGTGCCAGTACAGGTTCCTCGTCCTACGAGCAGTACTTC
-	12	TRBV28	TRBJ1-5	-	CASSLDVQPQHF	TGTGCCAGCAGTTTGGATGTGCAGCCCCAGCATTTT
-	14	TRBV27	TRBJ2-3	-	CASSFVRSTDTQYF	TGTGCCAGCAGTTTTGTCAGAAGCACAGATACGCAGTATTTT
-	14	TRBV7-2	TRBJ2-7	-	CASSQNRELREQYF	TGTGCCAGCAGCCAGAACCGGGAACTCAGGGAGCAGTACTTC
-	11	TRBV20-1	TRBJ1-2	-	CSATGGNGYTF	TGCAGTGCTACTGGGGGGAATGGCTACACCTTC
-	13	TRBV28	TRBJ2-2	few	CASGDRFTGELFF	TGTGCCAGCGGAGACAGATTCACCGGGGAGCTGTTTTTT
TRBD2	16	TRBV7-2	TRBJ2-7	few	CASSRGLAGGQHEQYF	TGTGCCAGCAGCCGGGGACTAGCGGGGGGGCAACACGAGCAGTACTTC
-	15	TRBV4-1	TRBJ1-6	-	CASRGLDSYNSPLHF	TGCGCCAGCAGAGGGTTAGACTCCTATAATTCACCCCTCCACTTT
-	16	TRBV29-1	TRBJ2-7	-	CSVIPNAPGHRYEQYF	TGCAGCGTCATACCGAACGCTCCGGGACACCGCTACGAGCAGTACTTC
-	11	TRBV25-1	TRBJ1-1	-	CASSVRTMAFF	TGTGCCAGCAGTGTCAGGACGATGGCTTTCTTT